These 3 T cell receptor beta chains came from one sample sequenced in a study of T cell responses to AZD1222 COVID-19 vaccine. Assay: immunoSEQ multiplex PCR; the TCRdb copy retains only in-frame clones and omits some. This table has some 180,000 clones, 94% appearing once. Sample: peripheral blood, taken 28 days after the second AZD1222 dose. Receptors originate from an adult who received the AZD1222 COVID-19 vaccine.

The chain recombines TRBV6-5 with TRBJ1-5; D is possibly TRBD1 (5 bases). V was cut by 9 bases and J by 5 bases, with 17 bases left in between. The germline CDR1 and CDR2 sequences are MNHEY and SVGAGI. The CDR3 spans 14 residues. The CDR3 region has the DNA TGTGCCAGTTCCCCCCGTAGAGGGGATCAGCCCCAGCATTTT. As protein: CASSPRRGDQPQHF.

The chain recombines TRBV11-2 with TRBJ2-7; TRBD1 matches at 7 bases. V was clipped by 5 bases and J by 2 bases; unmatched bases: 9. CDR3 length: 15 amino acids. The germline gives CDR1 SGHAT, CDR2 FQNNGV. CDR3 DNA sequence: TGTGCCAGCAGCCCGCCCGGGACAGAGACCTACGAGCAGTACTTC. Its protein product is CASSPPGTETYEQYF.

The rearrangement links TRBV6-5 to TRBJ2-4; 9 nucleotides align to TRBD1. V was pared by 6 bases and J by 6 bases, with 6 bases of the junction left unmatched. Germline V gives CDR1 MNHEY, CDR2 SVGAGI. CDR3 length equals 14 residues. CDR3 sequence (DNA): TGTGCCAGCAGGGACAGGGGTGGTAGAAACATTCAGTACTTC. Encoded protein: CASRDRGGRNIQYF.